These 28 T cell receptor beta chains were all obtained from the same sample, sequenced in a study of blood T cells in healthy people across ages. Combining a sample-barcoded 5' primer with a J-beta primer mix, a second PCR ran for 7 to 11 cycles. TCRdb redid the calling of the 5' RACE reads with MiXCR, one entry per CDR3 protein. The table lists just over 1 million distinct CDR3 sequences, roughly 45% of them singletons, with 18% in the top ten. The material sequenced was blood. The receptors derive from a woman aged 55-70 years in good health.

This chain connects TRBV3-1 to TRBJ2-3; D uncertain. The germline V and J ends were trimmed by 3 bases and 5 bases, with 12 bases remaining between them. The CDR3 is 14 amino acids. Germline-derived CDR1 and CDR2 are LGHDT and YNNKEL (reference sequence). The CDR3 nucleotides are TGTGCCAGCAGCCATGAGTTTTCGCGAGATACGCAGTATTTT. As protein: CASSHEFSRDTQYF.

Turning to this clonotype: A junction end diverges from the germline sequence, so it may reflect a read error. V is TRBV7-2 and J is TRBJ2-1; D not certain. This CDR3 has 17 residues. The germline V gene has CDR1 SGHTA and CDR2 FQGNSA. CDR3 amino acids: CASSLARGGSSYNEQFF. The CDR3 region has the DNA TGTGCCAGCAGTTTAGCCCGAGGCGGAAGCTCCTACAATGAGCAGTTCTTC.

This clonotype was observed a single time. J is TRBJ1-1 and V is TRBV5-1; D unresolved. Trimming removed 7 bases at V and 6 bases at J, with 22 bases between. The germline V gene has CDR1 SGHRS and CDR2 YFSETQ. CDR3 length: 15 amino acids. CDR3 DNA: TGCGCCAGCTCGTTATATGGGGAAATTGGCTCTGAAGCTTTCTTT. Its protein is CASSLYGEIGSEAFF.

This chain uses TRBV7-6 with TRBJ2-1; no definite D call. Germline CDR1 and CDR2: SGHVS and FNYEAQ. The CDR3 has 12 residues. V lost 2 bases and J 8 bases, leaving 7 bases between the germline ends. As DNA, the CDR3 is TGTGCCAGCAGCTTACCCTTCGATGAGCAGTTCTTC. Translated: CASSLPFDEQFF.

The chain joins TRBV15 to TRBJ1-5; weak D call: TRBD1 (5 bases). In germline, CDR1 is LNHNV, CDR2 YYDKDF (reference sequence). This CDR3 is 16 amino acids long. V was pared by 0 bases and J by 11 bases, with 20 bases between. DNA of the CDR3: TGTGCCACCAGCAGAGATAGAACAGGCCTCCCTGGGGCCCAGCATTTT. This encodes CATSRDRTGLPGAQHF.

V and J are TRBV6-2 or TRBV6-3 and TRBJ2-7; D not resolved. Germline CDR1 and CDR2: MNHEY and SVGEGT. The CDR3 spans 13 residues. Trimming cost V 3 bases and J 0 bases, with 6 bases left between them. The CDR3 region has the DNA TGTGCCAGCAGTTATACGAACTCCTACGAGCAGTACTTC. It encodes CASSYTNSYEQYF.

The gene calls are TRBV10-3 and TRBJ2-7, with 11 nucleotides matching TRBD2. The DNA end favors TRBJ2-5, so the J call may be wrong. This CDR3 has 15 amino acids. Germline V gene sequence: CDR1 ENHRY, CDR2 SYGVKD. The DNA for the CDR3 is TGTGCCTCGCAGGGTCCGACTAGCGGGGTGGAGACCCAGTACTTC. Translated, it gives CASQGPTSGVETQYF.

This chain uses TRBV10-3 with TRBJ2-1; possible D gene TRBD2, 6 bases. Germline V gene sequence: CDR1 ENHRY, CDR2 SYGVKD. The CDR3 extends over 15 amino acids. Between the trimmed V and J ends, which lost 0 bases and 4 bases, there was a span of 10 bases. This chain's CDR3 is CAISESAGSYNEQFF. CDR3 sequence (DNA): TGTGCCATCAGTGAGTCGGCGGGGTCATACAATGAGCAGTTCTTC.

The table lists this clonotype with a few counts. This chain connects TRBV29-1 to TRBJ2-7; possibly TRBD2 for D (5 bases). Per the germline V gene, CDR1 is SQVTM and CDR2 is ANQGSEA. Trimming removed 0 bases from V and 7 bases from J, with 19 bases in between. This CDR3 contains 15 residues. CDR3 region: CSVEEDAGVRGEQYF. As DNA, the CDR3 is TGCAGCGTTGAAGAAGACGCCGGAGTCCGAGGGGAGCAGTACTTC.

The V call is TRBV12-3 or TRBV12-4, the J call TRBJ1-1, with D uncertain. V lost 5 bases and J lost 5, with 15 bases in between. The CDR3 runs 14 residues. CDR3 region: CASSGRTGGTEAFF. For the CDR3, the DNA is TGTGCCAGCAGTGGGAGGACGGGAGGGACTGAAGCTTTCTTT.

The chain recombines TRBV3-1 with TRBJ1-2; D perhaps matches TRBD1 (5 bases). V lost 1 base, J lost 3 bases, and 15 bases lay in between. Germline CDR1 is LGHDT and CDR2 is YNNKEL (reference sequence). This CDR3 is 16 amino acids long. CDR3 DNA sequence: TGTGCCAGCAGCCAAGGGGTATCCTGGGGGTACTATGGCTACACCTTC. Translating it yields CASSQGVSWGYYGYTF.

The DNA for the CDR3 is TGCAGTGCTAGGCCGGCTAGCTTAACAGATACGCAGTATTTT. It is translated as CSARPASLTDTQYF. This sequence joins TRBV20-1 and TRBJ2-3, with a possible D match to TRBD2 (5 bases). Germline-derived CDR1 and CDR2 are DFQATT and SNEGSKA (reference sequence). V was cut by 3 bases and J by 3 bases, with 13 bases left in between. CDR3 length equals 14 residues.

This clonotype has just a few counts. This chain links TRBV7-2 with TRBJ2-3; the match to TRBD2 covers 8 bases. The CDR3 loop spans 15 amino acids. Germline CDR1 is SGHTA and CDR2 is FQGNSA. V was pared by 0 bases and J by 3 bases, with 2 bases of the junction left unmatched. CDR3 sequence: CASSLASGDTDTQYF. The CDR3 DNA follows: TGTGCCAGCAGCTTAGCTAGCGGGGATACAGATACGCAGTATTTT.

On this clonotype: At one end, the junction sequence differs from germline, possibly due to a read error. J is TRBJ2-1 and V is TRBV20-1; 10 bases fit TRBD2. CDR3 length equals 14 residues. Germline V lookup: CDR1 DFQATT, CDR2 SNEGSKA (reference sequence). CDR3 nucleotide sequence: TGCAGTGCCGCTAGCGGGAGCTCCTACAATGGGCAGTTCTTC. This encodes CSAASGSSYNGQFF.

This clonotype occurred a few times. V is TRBV4-1 and J is TRBJ2-7; 8 nucleotides agree with TRBD2. CDR1 is MGHRA, CDR2 YSYEKL, per germline. The trim removed 0 bases at V and 7 bases at J, leaving 11 bases unmatched. The CDR3 covers 16 residues. CDR3 amino acids: CASSQDRTSSLLEQYF. CDR3 nucleotides: TGCGCCAGCAGCCAAGATCGGACTAGCAGTTTACTGGAGCAGTACTTC.

This clonotype was observed a few times. The gene calls are TRBV4-2 and TRBJ2-3; D assignment may be TRBD1 or TRBD2 (5 bases each). Trimming cost V 4 bases and J 0 bases, with 14 bases left between them. CDR3 length: 16 residues. From germline, CDR1 is LGHNA and CDR2 YNFKEQ. The CDR3 DNA reads TGTGCCAGCAGCCTTGCACCGGGACGGAGCACAGATACGCAGTATTTT. Translation: CASSLAPGRSTDTQYF.

V is TRBV20-1 and J is TRBJ2-1; 10 nucleotides match TRBD2. This CDR3 comprises 16 residues. Losses at the gene ends were 3 bases for V and 4 bases for J; bases not matched to a gene: 9. The germline CDR1 and CDR2 sequences are DFQATT and SNEGSKA (reference sequence). CDR3 sequence reads: CSASMASGSIYNEQFF. CDR3 coding DNA: TGCAGTGCTAGTATGGCTAGCGGGAGCATATACAATGAGCAGTTCTTC.

V and J are TRBV20-1 and TRBJ2-5, with no clear D. The V and J ends lost 4 bases and 4 bases respectively, with 19 bases between them. Germline-derived CDR1 and CDR2 are DFQATT and SNEGSKA (reference sequence). This CDR3 contains 15 residues. The CDR3 nucleotides read TGCAGTGCTACAGACCGGTCCCGTTTCCCAGAGACCCAGTACTTC. Its translation is CSATDRSRFPETQYF.

For the CDR3, the DNA is TGCGCCAGCAGCTCTAGGGACGGAACTAACTATGGCTACACCTTC. The encoded protein is CASSSRDGTNYGYTF. The chain links TRBV5-1 to TRBJ1-2; D may be TRBD1 (5 bases). Trimming took 3 bases from V and 0 from J, leaving 12 bases between them. The CDR3 loop spans 15 amino acids. CDR1 and CDR2 from the germline V gene are SGHRS and YFSETQ.

The chain recombines TRBV11-2 with TRBJ2-7, with D perhaps given as TRBD1 or TRBD2 (5 bases each). The J call is in doubt because the DNA end fits TRBJ2-5 better. Germline assignment: CDR1 SGHAT and CDR2 FQNNGV. The CDR3 spans 16 residues. CDR3 in amino acids: CASSPAGSGLVETQYF. CDR3 bases: TGTGCCAGCAGCCCCGCGGGTTCGGGGCTTGTGGAGACCCAGTACTTC.

The rearrangement links TRBV6-1 to TRBJ1-5; D is ambiguous. The V gene's germline CDR1 is MNHNS and CDR2 SASEGT. V dropped 5 bases and J dropped 4 bases, with 18 bases sitting between them. The CDR3 contains 16 residues. The CDR3 region is CASSTGVLGSNQPQHF. In nucleotides, the CDR3 is TGTGCCAGCAGTACTGGGGTCCTAGGGAGTAATCAGCCCCAGCATTTT.

The V and J genes are TRBV14 and TRBJ2-7; 9 nucleotides agree with TRBD2. CDR1 and CDR2 from the germline V gene are SGHDN and FVKESK. The CDR3 is 16 residues long. J gave up 2 bases and V 4 bases, and 9 bases lay outside the gene matches. In nucleotides, the CDR3 is TGTGCCAGCAGCCCTGTCCGGCTAGCGGGAACCTACGAGCAGTACTTC. As protein: CASSPVRLAGTYEQYF.

V is TRBV2 and J is TRBJ2-5, with D hard to call. The V gene's germline CDR1 is SNHLY and CDR2 FYNNEI. The length of the CDR3 is 11 residues. Trimming took off 8 bases at V and 5 bases at J, with 9 bases between the two ends. CDR3 sequence (DNA): TGTGCCAGCGGAAACCGGGAGACCCAGTACTTC. Translation: CASGNRETQYF.

About this clonotype itself: At one end, the junction sequence differs from germline, possibly due to a read error. The chain is built from TRBV20-1 and TRBJ1-5; 8 nucleotides match TRBD1. CDR3 length: 12 residues. Germline V gene lookup returns CDR1 DFQATT and CDR2 SNEGSKA (reference sequence). For the CDR3, the DNA is TGCAGTGCTGCAGGGGGCAACCAGCCCCAGCATTTT. Translation: CSAAGGNQPQHF.

V usage is TRBV9 and J usage is TRBJ2-6, with 11 nucleotides matching TRBD1. V lost 4 bases and J lost 1; bases outside the gene matches: 10. The CDR3 is 19 residues long. Per the germline V gene, CDR1 is SGDLS and CDR2 is YYNGEE. CDR3 region: CASSPRDRGFGSGANVLTF. DNA of the CDR3: TGTGCCAGCAGCCCTCGGGACAGGGGGTTTGGATCTGGGGCCAACGTCCTGACTTTC.

This clonotype was seen at least ten times. The J gene is TRBJ2-5, the V gene TRBV10-3; a possible D gene is TRBD2 (5 bases). The CDR3 totals 14 residues. In germline, CDR1 is ENHRY, CDR2 SYGVKD. Trimming stripped 0 bases from V and 2 bases from J, with 7 bases between. The CDR3 loop is CAISESSGQETQYF. The CDR3 DNA reads TGTGCCATCAGTGAGTCCAGCGGACAAGAGACCCAGTACTTC.

This clonotype showed up just a few times. The chain carries TRBV9 and TRBJ2-5; D is ambiguous. Germline CDR1 reads SGDLS; CDR2 reads YYNGEE. This CDR3 is 10 amino acids long. Trimming removed 7 bases from V and 11 bases from J, with 12 bases in between. The CDR3 nucleotides read TGTGCCAGCGGCGGAATGGAGCAGTACTTC. Translated, it gives CASGGMEQYF.

The chain is built from TRBV25-1 and TRBJ1-4; no clear D. V lost 2 bases and J lost 10, with 17 bases in between. CDR3 size: 15 residues. Germline loops: CDR1 MGHDK, CDR2 SYGVNS. CDR3 DNA sequence: TGTGCCAGCAGTGAACAATATCCTCCGCTGGGAAAACTGTTTTTT. Translated: CASSEQYPPLGKLFF.